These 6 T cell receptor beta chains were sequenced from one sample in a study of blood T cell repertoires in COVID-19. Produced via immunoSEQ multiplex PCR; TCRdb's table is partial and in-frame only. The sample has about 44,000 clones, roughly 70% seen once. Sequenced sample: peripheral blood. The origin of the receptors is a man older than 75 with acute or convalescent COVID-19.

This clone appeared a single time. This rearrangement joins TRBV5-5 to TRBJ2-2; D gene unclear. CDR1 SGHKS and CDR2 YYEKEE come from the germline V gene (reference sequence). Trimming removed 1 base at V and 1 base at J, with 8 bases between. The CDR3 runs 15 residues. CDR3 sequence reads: CASSLYQVNTGELFF. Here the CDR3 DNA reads TGTGCCAGCAGCTTGTACCAGGTGAACACCGGGGAGCTGTTTTTT.

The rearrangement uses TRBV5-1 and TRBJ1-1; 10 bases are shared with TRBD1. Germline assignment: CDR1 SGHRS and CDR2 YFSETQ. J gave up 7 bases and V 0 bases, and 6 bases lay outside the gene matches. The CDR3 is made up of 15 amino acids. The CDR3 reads CASSLAGTGAVEAFF. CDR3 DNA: TGCGCCAGCAGCTTGGCCGGGACAGGGGCGGTTGAAGCTTTCTTT. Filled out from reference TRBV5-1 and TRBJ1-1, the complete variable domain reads KAGVTQTPRYLIKTRGQQVTLSCSPISGHRSVSWYQQTPGQGLQFLFEYFSETQRNKGNFPGRFSGRQFSNSRSEMNVSTLELGDSALYLCASSLAGTGAVEAFFGQGTRLTVV.

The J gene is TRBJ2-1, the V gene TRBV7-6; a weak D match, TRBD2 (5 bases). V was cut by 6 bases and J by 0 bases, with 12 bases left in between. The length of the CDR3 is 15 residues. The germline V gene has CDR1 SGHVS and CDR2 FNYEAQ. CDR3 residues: CASSSVGGSYNEQFF. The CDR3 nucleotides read TGTGCCAGCAGTTCTGTCGGAGGCTCCTACAATGAGCAGTTCTTC.

In nucleotides, the CDR3 is TGTGCCAGCAGCCCCCACCGGGGGGGCAATGAGCAGTTCTTC. Its translation: CASSPHRGGNEQFF. The J gene is TRBJ2-1, the V gene TRBV7-8; 8 bases are a match to TRBD2. CDR3 length equals 14 residues. CDR1 is SGHVS, CDR2 FQNEAQ, per germline. V lost 5 bases and J lost 6; bases outside the gene matches: 6. Supplemented by reference TRBV7-8 and TRBJ2-1, the full variable domain reads GAGVSQSPRYKVAKRGQDVALRCDPISGHVSLFWYQQALGQGPEFLTYFQNEAQLDKSGLPSDRFFAERPEGSVSTLKIQRTQQEDSAVYLCASSPHRGGNEQFFGPGTRLTVL.

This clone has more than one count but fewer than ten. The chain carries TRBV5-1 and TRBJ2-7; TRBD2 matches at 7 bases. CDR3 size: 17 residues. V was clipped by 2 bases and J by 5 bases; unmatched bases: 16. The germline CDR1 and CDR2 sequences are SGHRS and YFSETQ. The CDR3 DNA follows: TGCGCCAGCAGCTTAACCCCCCCGAAGACTAGCAACCACGAGCAGTACTTC. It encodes CASSLTPPKTSNHEQYF.

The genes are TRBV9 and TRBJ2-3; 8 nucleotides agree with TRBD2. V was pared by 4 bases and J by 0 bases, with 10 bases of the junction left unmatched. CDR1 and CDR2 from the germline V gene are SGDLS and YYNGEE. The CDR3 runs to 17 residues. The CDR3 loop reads CASSRGGRLPSTDTQYF. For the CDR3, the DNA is TGTGCCAGCAGCAGGGGCGGGAGGCTCCCTAGCACAGATACGCAGTATTTT.